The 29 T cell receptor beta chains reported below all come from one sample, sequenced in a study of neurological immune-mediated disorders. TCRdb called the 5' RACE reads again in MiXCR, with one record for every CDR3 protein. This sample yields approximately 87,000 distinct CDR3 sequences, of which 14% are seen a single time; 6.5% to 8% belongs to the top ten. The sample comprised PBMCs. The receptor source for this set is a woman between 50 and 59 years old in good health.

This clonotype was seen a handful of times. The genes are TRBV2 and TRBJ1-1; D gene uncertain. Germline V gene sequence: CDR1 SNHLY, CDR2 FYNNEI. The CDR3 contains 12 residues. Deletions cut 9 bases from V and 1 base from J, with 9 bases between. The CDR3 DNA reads TGTGCCAGACCGGACGGGAACACTGAAGCTTTCTTT. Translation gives CARPDGNTEAFF.

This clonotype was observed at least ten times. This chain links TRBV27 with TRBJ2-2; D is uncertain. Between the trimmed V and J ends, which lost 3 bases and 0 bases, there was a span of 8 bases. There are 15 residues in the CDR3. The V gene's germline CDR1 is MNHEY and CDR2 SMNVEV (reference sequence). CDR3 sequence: CASSFREPNTGELFF. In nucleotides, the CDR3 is TGTGCCAGCAGTTTTCGAGAACCGAACACCGGGGAGCTGTTTTTT.

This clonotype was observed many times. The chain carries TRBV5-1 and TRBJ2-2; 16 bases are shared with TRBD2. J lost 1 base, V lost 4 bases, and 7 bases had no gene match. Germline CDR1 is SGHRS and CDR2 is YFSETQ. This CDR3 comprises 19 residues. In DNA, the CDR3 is TGCGCCAGCAGCCGGCCGGGACTAGCGGGAGGGTGGAACACCGGGGAGCTGTTTTTT. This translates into CASSRPGLAGGWNTGELFF.

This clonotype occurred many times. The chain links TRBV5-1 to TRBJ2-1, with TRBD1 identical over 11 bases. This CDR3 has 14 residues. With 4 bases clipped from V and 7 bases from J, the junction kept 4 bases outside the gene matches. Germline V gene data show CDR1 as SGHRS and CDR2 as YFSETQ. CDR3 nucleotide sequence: TGCGCCAGCAGCGCCGGGACAGGGGGGAATGAGCAGTTCTTC. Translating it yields CASSAGTGGNEQFF.

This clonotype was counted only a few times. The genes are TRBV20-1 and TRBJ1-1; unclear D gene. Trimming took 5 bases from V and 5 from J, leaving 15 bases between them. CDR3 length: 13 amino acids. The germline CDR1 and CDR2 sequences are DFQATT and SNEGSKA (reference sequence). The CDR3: CSAAAPITTEAFF. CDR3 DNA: TGCAGTGCTGCGGCCCCCATTACGACTGAAGCTTTCTTT.

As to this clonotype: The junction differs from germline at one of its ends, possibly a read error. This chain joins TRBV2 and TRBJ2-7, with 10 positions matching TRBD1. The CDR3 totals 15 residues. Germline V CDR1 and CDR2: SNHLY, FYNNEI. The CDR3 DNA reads TGTGCCAGCATCTTTTTGGGACAGGGGTCTTCCGAGCAGTACTTT. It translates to CASIFLGQGSSEQYF.

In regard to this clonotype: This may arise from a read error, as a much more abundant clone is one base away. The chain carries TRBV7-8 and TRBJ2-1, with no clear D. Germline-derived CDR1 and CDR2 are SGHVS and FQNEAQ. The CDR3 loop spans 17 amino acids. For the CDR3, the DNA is TGTGCCACCAGCTTAGTCCGTTTCACGATGGTTCTAAATGAGCAGTTCTTC. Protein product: CATSLVRFTMVLNEQFF.

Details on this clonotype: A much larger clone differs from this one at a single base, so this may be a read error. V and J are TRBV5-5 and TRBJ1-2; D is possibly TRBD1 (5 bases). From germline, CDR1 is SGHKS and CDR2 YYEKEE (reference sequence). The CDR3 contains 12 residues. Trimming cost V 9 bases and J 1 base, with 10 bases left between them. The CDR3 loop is CAIDQGNYGYTF. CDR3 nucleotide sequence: TGTGCCATCGACCAGGGTAACTATGGCTACACCTTC. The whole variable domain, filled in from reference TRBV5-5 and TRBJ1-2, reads DAGVTQSPTHLIKTRGQQVTLRCSPISGHKSVSWYQQVLGQGPQFIFQYYEKEERGRGNFPDRFSARQFPNYSSELNVNALLLGDSALYLCAIDQGNYGYTFGSGTRLTVV.

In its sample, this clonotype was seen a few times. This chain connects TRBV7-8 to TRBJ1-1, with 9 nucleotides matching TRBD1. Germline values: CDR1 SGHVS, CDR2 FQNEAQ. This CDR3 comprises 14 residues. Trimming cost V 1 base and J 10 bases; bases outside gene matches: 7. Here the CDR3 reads CASSLDYRGRGAFF. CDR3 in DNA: TGTGCCAGCAGCTTAGATTACAGGGGGCGCGGAGCTTTCTTT.

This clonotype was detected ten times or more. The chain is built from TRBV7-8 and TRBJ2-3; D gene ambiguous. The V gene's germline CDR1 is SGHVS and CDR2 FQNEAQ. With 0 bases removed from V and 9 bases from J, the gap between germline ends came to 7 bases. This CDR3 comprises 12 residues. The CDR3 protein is CASSLARVTQYF. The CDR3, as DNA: TGTGCCAGCAGCTTAGCTCGGGTGACGCAGTATTTT.

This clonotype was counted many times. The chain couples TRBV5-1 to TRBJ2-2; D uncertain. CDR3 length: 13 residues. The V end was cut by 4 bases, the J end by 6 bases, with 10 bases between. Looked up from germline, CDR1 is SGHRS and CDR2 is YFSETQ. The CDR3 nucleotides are TGCGCCAGCAGCCTACAATCCCCCGGGGAGCTGTTTTTT. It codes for CASSLQSPGELFF.

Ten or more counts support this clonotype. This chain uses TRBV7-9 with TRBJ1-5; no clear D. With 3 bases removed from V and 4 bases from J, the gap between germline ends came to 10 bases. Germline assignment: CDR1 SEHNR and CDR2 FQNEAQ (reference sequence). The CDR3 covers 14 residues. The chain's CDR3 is CASSFGSYNQPQHF. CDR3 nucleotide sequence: TGTGCCAGCAGCTTTGGGAGTTATAATCAGCCCCAGCATTTT. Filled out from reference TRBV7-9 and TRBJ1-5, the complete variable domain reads DTGVSQNPRHKITKRGQNVTFRCDPISEHNRLYWYRQTLGQGPEFLTYFQNEAQLEKSRLLSDRFSAERPKGSFSTLEIQRTEQGDSAMYLCASSFGSYNQPQHFGDGTRLSIL.

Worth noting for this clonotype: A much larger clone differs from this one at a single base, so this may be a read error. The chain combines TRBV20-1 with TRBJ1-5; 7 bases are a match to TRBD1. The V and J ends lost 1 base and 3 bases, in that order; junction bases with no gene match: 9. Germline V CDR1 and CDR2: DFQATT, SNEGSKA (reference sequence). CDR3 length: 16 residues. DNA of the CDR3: TGCAGTGCTAGAGTAATAGGGGGCTTTCCCAATCAGCCCCAGCATTTT. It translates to CSARVIGGFPNQPQHF.

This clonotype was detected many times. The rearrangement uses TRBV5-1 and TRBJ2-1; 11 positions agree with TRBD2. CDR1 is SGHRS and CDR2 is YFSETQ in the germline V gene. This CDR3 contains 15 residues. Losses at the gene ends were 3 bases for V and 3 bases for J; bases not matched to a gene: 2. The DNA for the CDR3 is TGCGCCAGCAGCTGGACTAGCGGGTTCTACAATGAGCAGTTCTTC. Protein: CASSWTSGFYNEQFF.

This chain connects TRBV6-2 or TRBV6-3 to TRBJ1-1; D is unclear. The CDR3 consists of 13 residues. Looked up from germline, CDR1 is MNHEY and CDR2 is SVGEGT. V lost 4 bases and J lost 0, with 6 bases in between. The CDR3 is CASSFLLNTEAFF. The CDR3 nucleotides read TGTGCCAGCAGTTTTCTATTGAACACTGAAGCTTTCTTT.

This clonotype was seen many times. DNA for the CDR3: TGCGCCAGCAGCATTTTTGGACAGGGGGCAGGAGAGACCCAGTACTTC. It translates to CASSIFGQGAGETQYF. The chain combines TRBV5-1 with TRBJ2-5; 11 bases fit TRBD1. Germline lookup yields CDR1 SGHRS and CDR2 YFSETQ. V was clipped by 4 bases and J by 4 bases; unmatched bases: 9. This CDR3 is built from 16 residues.

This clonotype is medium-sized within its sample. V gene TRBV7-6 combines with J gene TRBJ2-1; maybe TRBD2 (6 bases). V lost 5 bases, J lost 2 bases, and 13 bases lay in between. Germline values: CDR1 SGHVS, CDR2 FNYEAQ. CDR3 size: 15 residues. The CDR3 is CASSPEAGTYNEQFF. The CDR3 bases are TGTGCCAGCAGCCCTGAGGCGGGGACCTACAATGAGCAGTTCTTC.

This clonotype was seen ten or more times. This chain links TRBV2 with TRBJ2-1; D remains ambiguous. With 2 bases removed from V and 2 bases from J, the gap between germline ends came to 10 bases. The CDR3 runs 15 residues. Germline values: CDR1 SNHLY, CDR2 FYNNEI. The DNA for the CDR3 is TGTGCCAGCAGTGAACAGGACCCAGCCTACAATGAGCAGTTCTTC. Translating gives CASSEQDPAYNEQFF. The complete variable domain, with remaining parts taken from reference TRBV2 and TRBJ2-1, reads EPEVTQTPSHQVTQMGQEVILRCVPISNHLYFYWYRQILGQKVEFLVSFYNNEISEKSEIFDDQFSVERPDGSNFTLKIRSTKLEDSAMYFCASSEQDPAYNEQFFGPGTRLTVL.

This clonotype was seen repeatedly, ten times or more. The CDR3 sequence: CASSPTDYTYNEQFF. In nucleotides, the CDR3 is TGTGCCAGCAGCCCCACGGACTATACCTACAATGAGCAGTTCTTC. The chain couples TRBV5-5 to TRBJ2-1; D perhaps matches TRBD2 (6 bases). Trimming left V 4 bases short and J 2 bases short, with 13 bases between. The CDR3 has 15 amino acids. Germline CDR1 and CDR2: SGHKS and YYEKEE (reference sequence).

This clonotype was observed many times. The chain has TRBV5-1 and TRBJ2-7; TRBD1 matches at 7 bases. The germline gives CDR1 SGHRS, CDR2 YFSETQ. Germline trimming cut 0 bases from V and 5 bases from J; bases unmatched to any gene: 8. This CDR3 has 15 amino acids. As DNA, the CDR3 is TGCGCCAGCAGCTTGGTAGGCGACAGGGCCAACGAGCAGTACTTC. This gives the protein CASSLVGDRANEQYF.

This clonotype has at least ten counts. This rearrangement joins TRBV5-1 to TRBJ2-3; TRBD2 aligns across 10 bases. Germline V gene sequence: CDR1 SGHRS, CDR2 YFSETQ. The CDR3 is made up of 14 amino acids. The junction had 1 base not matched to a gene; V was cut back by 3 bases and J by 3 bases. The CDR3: CASSWGLATDTQYF. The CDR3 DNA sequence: TGCGCCAGCAGCTGGGGACTAGCGACAGATACGCAGTATTTT.

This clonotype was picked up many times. The CDR3 sequence is CASSNQGGTGVYEQYF. CDR3 DNA: TGCGCCAGCAGCAACCAGGGCGGGACAGGGGTGTACGAGCAGTACTTC. The chain uses TRBV5-1 and TRBJ2-7, with 10 bases aligning to TRBD1. Germline V CDR1 and CDR2: SGHRS, YFSETQ. V lost 4 bases and J lost 4; bases outside the gene matches: 11. The CDR3 spans 16 residues. The full variable domain, its missing parts supplied by reference TRBV5-1 and TRBJ2-7, is KAGVTQTPRYLIKTRGQQVTLSCSPISGHRSVSWYQQTPGQGLQFLFEYFSETQRNKGNFPGRFSGRQFSNSRSEMNVSTLELGDSALYLCASSNQGGTGVYEQYFGPGTRLTVT.

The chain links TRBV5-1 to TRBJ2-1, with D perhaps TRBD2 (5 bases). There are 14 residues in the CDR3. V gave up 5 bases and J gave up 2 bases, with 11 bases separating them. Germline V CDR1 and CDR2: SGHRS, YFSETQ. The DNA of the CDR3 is TGCGCCAGCAGTCCGGGATCCGCCTACAATGAGCAGTTCTTC. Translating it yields CASSPGSAYNEQFF.

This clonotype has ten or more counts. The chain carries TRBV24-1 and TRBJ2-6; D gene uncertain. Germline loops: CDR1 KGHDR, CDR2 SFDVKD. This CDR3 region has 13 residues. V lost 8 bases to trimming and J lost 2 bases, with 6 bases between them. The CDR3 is CATNGAGANVLTF. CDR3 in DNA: TGTGCCACCAATGGGGCTGGGGCCAACGTCCTGACTTTC.

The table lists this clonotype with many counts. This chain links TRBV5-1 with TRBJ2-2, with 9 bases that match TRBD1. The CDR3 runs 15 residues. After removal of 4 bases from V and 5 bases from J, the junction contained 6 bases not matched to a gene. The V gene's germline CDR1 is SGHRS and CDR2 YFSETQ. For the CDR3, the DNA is TGCGCCAGCAGCGCAGGGACAGGGCGAACCGGGGAGCTGTTTTTT. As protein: CASSAGTGRTGELFF.

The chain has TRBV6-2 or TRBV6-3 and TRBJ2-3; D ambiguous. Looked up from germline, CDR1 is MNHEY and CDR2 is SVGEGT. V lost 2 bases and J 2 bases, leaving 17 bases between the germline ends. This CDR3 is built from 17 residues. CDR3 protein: CASSYGPGGVYTDTQYF. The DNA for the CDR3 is TGTGCCAGCAGTTACGGACCGGGTGGAGTCTACACAGATACGCAGTATTTT.

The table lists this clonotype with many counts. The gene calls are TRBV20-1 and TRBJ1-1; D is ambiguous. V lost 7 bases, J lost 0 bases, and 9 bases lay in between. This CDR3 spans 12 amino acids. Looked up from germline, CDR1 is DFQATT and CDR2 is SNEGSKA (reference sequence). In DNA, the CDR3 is TGCAGTGGTTCTCAGCTGAACACTGAAGCTTTCTTT. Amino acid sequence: CSGSQLNTEAFF.

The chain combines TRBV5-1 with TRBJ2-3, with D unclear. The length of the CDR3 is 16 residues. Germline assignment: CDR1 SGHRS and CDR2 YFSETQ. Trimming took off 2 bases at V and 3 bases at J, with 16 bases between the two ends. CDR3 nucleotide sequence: TGCGCCAGCAGCTTCGGCAGTCCCGTCGGGACAGATACGCAGTATTTT. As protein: CASSFGSPVGTDTQYF.

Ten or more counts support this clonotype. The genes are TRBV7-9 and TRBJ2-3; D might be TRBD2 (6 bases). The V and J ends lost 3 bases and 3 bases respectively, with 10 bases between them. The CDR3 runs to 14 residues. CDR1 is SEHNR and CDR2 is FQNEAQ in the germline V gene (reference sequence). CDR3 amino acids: CASSFPGSTDTQYF. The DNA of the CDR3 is TGTGCCAGCAGCTTCCCCGGGAGTACAGATACGCAGTATTTT.